This T cell receptor beta chain was obtained from a study of shared clonotypes between healthy human individuals. On the study more broadly: The study used three CD4 naive, three CD4 memory, two CD8 naive and one CD8 memory plate per donor.

Profiling relied on immunoSEQ multiplex PCR, and the TCRdb table lists in-frame clones only, not all of them. The sample includes approximately 2.3 million clones, roughly 93% of them seen just once. Study observations and caveats: The study generally estimated greater richness for naive than memory subsets.

The CDR3 has 16 residues. Germline V gene sequence: CDR1 SEHNR, CDR2 FQNEAQ (reference sequence). V was pared by 4 bases and J by 0 bases, with 14 bases between. A word on this clone: Its cognate antigen is unknown.

This clonotype was sampled from a man between 18 and 35 years old in good health. Some clones in this sample may be carry-over from other donors' samples. The sequencing sample was made of naive CD4+ T cells from PBMCs. As to subset: CD45RA+ positively selected. The chain has TRBV7-9 and TRBJ2-3; D is perhaps TRBD1 (6 bases). The chain's CDR3 is CASSSIQRGSTDTQYF. DNA of the CDR3: TGTGCCAGCAGCTCCATCCAAAGGGGGAGCACAGATACGCAGTATTTT.